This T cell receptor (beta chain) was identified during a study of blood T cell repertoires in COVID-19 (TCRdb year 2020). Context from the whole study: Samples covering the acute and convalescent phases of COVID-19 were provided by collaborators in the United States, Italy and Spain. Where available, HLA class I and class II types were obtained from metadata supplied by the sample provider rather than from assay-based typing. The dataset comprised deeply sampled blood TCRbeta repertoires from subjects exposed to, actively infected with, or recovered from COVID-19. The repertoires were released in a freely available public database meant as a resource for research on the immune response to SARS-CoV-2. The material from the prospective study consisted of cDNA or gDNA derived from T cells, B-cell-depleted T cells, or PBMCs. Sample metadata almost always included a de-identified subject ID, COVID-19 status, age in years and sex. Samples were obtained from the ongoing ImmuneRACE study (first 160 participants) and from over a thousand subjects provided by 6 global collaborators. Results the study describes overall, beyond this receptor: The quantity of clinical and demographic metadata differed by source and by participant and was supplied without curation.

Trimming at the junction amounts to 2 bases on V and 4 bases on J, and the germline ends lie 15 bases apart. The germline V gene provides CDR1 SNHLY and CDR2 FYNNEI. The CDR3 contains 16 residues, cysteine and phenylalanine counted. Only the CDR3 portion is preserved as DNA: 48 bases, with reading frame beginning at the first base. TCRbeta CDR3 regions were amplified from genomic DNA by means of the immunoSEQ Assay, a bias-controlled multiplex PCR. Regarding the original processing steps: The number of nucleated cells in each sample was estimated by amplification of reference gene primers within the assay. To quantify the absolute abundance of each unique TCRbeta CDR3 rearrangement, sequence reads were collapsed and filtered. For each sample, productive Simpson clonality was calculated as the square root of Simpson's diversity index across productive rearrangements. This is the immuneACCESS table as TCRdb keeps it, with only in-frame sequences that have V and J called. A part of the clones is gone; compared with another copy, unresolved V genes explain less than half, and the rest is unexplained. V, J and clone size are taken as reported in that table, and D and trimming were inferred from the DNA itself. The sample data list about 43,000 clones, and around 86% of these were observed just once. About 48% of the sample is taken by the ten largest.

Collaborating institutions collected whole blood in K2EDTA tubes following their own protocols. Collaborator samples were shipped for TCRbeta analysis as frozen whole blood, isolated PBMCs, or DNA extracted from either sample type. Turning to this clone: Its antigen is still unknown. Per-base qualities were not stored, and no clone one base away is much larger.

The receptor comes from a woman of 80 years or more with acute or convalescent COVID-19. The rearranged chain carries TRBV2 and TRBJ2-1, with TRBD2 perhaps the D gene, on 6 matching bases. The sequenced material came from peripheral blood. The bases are TGTGCCAGCAGTGAATGGGCGGGGACCGTTTACAATGAGCAGTTCTTC. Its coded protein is CASSEWAGTVYNEQFF.